The source of this T cell receptor (beta chain) is a study of T cell repertoires in cytomegalovirus infection. TCRdb re-derived calls from the reads in MiXCR, one entry per CDR3 protein. There are about 770,000 distinct CDR3 sequences in the sample; 29% occur only once, and approximately 14% lies in the top ten. Worth noting for this clonotype: Its specificity is not known.

In germline, CDR1 is MNHEY, CDR2 SMNVEV (reference sequence). The ends were cut back, 2 bases at V and 7 bases at J, with 8 bases in the middle. The length of the CDR3 is 12 residues. The clonotype was recovered from a human donor in good health (CMV status not recorded). Some clones in this sample may be carry-over from other donors' samples. The sample here was cultured CD8+ T cells from PBMCs, taken from culture after CMV antigen stimulation. The chain employs TRBV27 and TRBJ1-2; perhaps TRBD1 as D (5 bases). The CDR3 protein is CASSLRGSGYTF. CDR3 bases: TGTGCCAGCAGTTTAAGGGGTTCTGGCTACACCTTC.